The rows below give T cell receptor beta chains drawn from one sample of a study of OX40 agonist ivuxolimab in advanced cancers. Here immunoSEQ multiplex PCR was the method, and the copy in TCRdb shows in-frame clones only, minus some. The data show tens of thousands of clones, roughly 89% seen once. The sequences come from CD4+ or CD8+ T cells sorted from blood, collected in a trial of the OX40 agonist ivuxolimab. Receptor source: an adult with an advanced solid tumor such as melanoma, head and neck, liver or kidney cancer. Each CDR3 is given with its conserved first and last residue. A D gene is named only where the DNA matches it firmly. Rows give clone size only sometimes, using once, few, many, or a class for an expanded clone.

d_call j_call clone_size v_call cdr3_nt cdr3_aa
. TRBJ1-5 once TRBV5-1 TGCGCCAGCAGCTTGGCCCCCAGTAGCAATCAGCCCCAGCATTTT CASSLAPSSNQPQHF
. TRBJ1-4 . TRBV2 TGTGCCAGCAGTGAAGCGTTAGGATATAATGAAAAACTGTTTTTT CASSEALGYNEKLFF
. TRBJ2-7 few TRBV5-8 TGTGCCAGCAGCTCCCGTTTGACCTCGGGAGTGGACGAGCAGTACTTC CASSSRLTSGVDEQYF
. TRBJ2-6 once TRBV5-4 TGTGCCAGCAGCTTCGGACAGCTACACTCTGGGGCCAACGTCCTGACTTTC CASSFGQLHSGANVLTF
. TRBJ1-2 . TRBV15 TGTGCCACCAGCCCAGCCGGGAGGAACTATGGCTACACCTTC CATSPAGRNYGYTF
. TRBJ2-2 . TRBV7-2 TGTGCCAGCAGCTACGTACGTGGCACCGGGGAGCTGTTTTTT CASSYVRGTGELFF
. TRBJ1-4 . TRBV4-3 TGCGCCAGCAGCCATGCCCGGGGGGTAGCTAATGAAAAACTGTTTTTT CASSHARGVANEKLFF
. TRBJ1-2 once TRBV19 TGTGCCAGTAGTGTCATGGGGGGACCGCCTGACTATGGCTACACCTTC CASSVMGGPPDYGYTF
. TRBJ2-1 . TRBV7-3 TGTGCCAGCAGCTCTAAGGCCGGGGCTTCCTACAATGAGCAGTTCTTC CASSSKAGASYNEQFF
. TRBJ1-2 . TRBV6-1 TGTGCCAGCAGTGACAGGGAGAACTATGGCTACACCTTC CASSDRENYGYTF
. TRBJ2-5 . TRBV21-1 TGTGCCAGCAGCGGGCGGACTAGGAGACGGGAGACCCAGTACTTC CASSGRTRRRETQYF
. TRBJ2-5 . TRBV4-1 TGCGCCAGCAGCCAAGATTCAGAGACCCAGTACTTC CASSQDSETQYF
. TRBJ2-1 . TRBV11-2 TGTGCCAGCAGCCCCGGGTGGGCCTACAATGAGCAGTTCTTC CASSPGWAYNEQFF
. TRBJ2-7 . TRBV5-1 TGCGCCAGCAGCTTGTACGTACAGGGATCCTACGAGCAGTACTTC CASSLYVQGSYEQYF
. TRBJ2-5 few TRBV25-1 TGTGCCAGCCGCGGCACAGGCCCCTGGGAGACCCAGTACTTC CASRGTGPWETQYF
TRBD1 TRBJ1-5 . TRBV18 TGTGCCAGCTCACAAGGTACACCGGTGACAGGGCCTCAGCCCCAGCATTTT CASSQGTPVTGPQPQHF
TRBD1 TRBJ1-2 few TRBV10-3 TGTGCCATCAGTCCGGGACAGAACTATGGCTACACCTTC CAISPGQNYGYTF
. TRBJ2-4 . TRBV7-9 TGTGCCAGCAGCCTCGCCGGCGGGGTCAACATTCAGTACTTC CASSLAGGVNIQYF
. TRBJ1-5 . TRBV16 TGTGCCAGCAGCCAACGTAGAGCGGCATATAGCAATCAGCCCCAGCATTTT CASSQRRAAYSNQPQHF
. TRBJ1-5 . TRBV29-1 TGCAGCGTTGGTCTACAGGGAGGGCAGCCCCAGCATTTT CSVGLQGGQPQHF
. TRBJ2-1 once TRBV7-7 TGTGCTAGCAGCTTCGCGGTGGGCAATGAGCAGTTCTTC CASSFAVGNEQFF
. TRBJ1-2 . TRBV7-2 TGTGCCAGCAGCTTAGCTCTTGGGGCCTATGGCTACACCTTC CASSLALGAYGYTF
. TRBJ1-2 . TRBV6-5 TGTGCCAGCAGTTACTCTGGGGACTATGGCTACACCTTC CASSYSGDYGYTF
. TRBJ1-6 . TRBV18 TGTGCCAGCTCACCGAGGACGCGGTATAATTCACCCCTCCACTTT CASSPRTRYNSPLHF
. TRBJ1-1 . TRBV7-3 TGTGCCAGCAGCATAGACATGAACACTGAAGCTTTCTTT CASSIDMNTEAFF
. TRBJ1-5 . TRBV4-3 TGCGCCAGCAGCCAAGAAACCCGGCTTCAGCCCCAGCATTTT CASSQETRLQPQHF
. TRBJ1-2 . TRBV19 TGTGCCAGTAGTCCCCAGGTGAGGGATGGCTACACCTTC CASSPQVRDGYTF
. TRBJ1-5 once TRBV27 TGTGCCAGCAATAAGGACAGCTTAAGCAATCAGCCCCAGCATTTT CASNKDSLSNQPQHF
TRBD1 TRBJ1-1 . TRBV7-6 TGTGCCAGCAGCCCTCGACAGGGGGCGAACACTGAAGCTTTCTTT CASSPRQGANTEAFF
. TRBJ1-4 . TRBV9 TGTGCCAGCAGCGTAGCTGGGCAGGGCAACGAAAAACTGTTTTTT CASSVAGQGNEKLFF
. TRBJ1-1 . TRBV7-9 TGTGCCAGCAGATATTACGGGGATTGGGACACTGAAGCTTTCTTT CASRYYGDWDTEAFF
. TRBJ2-5 . TRBV29-1 TGCAGCGTTATTGGACGTAGCCGGGGTAAAGAGACCCAGTACTTC CSVIGRSRGKETQYF
TRBD2 TRBJ2-3 once TRBV27 TGTGCCAGCAGTCGCCGTGGACTAGCGGGAAGTACCCACACAGATACGCAGTATTTT CASSRRGLAGSTHTDTQYF
. TRBJ2-3 . TRBV4-2 TGTGCCAGCAGCCAAGATCGCTCCACAGATACGCAGTATTTT CASSQDRSTDTQYF
. TRBJ2-1 . TRBV27 TGTGCCAGCAGTTTTCGGCAGGGCGAGCAGTTCTTC CASSFRQGEQFF
. TRBJ2-3 . TRBV19 TGTGCCAGTAGTATCCCCCCCAGAACAGATACGCAGTATTTT CASSIPPRTDTQYF
. TRBJ1-1 . TRBV27 TGTGCCAGCAGTCCTTATATTACCACCGGAGGAGAGTCCACTGAAGCTTTCTTT CASSPYITTGGESTEAFF
. TRBJ1-1 few TRBV18 TGTGCCAGCTCCCAAGAGACAGGACCAAACACTGAAGCTTTCTTT CASSQETGPNTEAFF
. TRBJ2-7 . TRBV28 TGTGCCAGCAGTTTATTTGGGTTGACCCGCCGAAACTACGAGCAGTACTTC CASSLFGLTRRNYEQYF
TRBD2 TRBJ2-3 . TRBV5-1 TGCGCCAGCAGCTTGTGGCTAGCGGGAGCAACGGGTACAGATACGCAGTATTTT CASSLWLAGATGTDTQYF